This T cell receptor (beta chain) was identified during a study of neurological immune-mediated disorders. Study findings and constraints: None of the CDR3 amino acid sequences of expanded clones recurred across subjects, suggesting private repertoires in all groups.

Ten or more counts support this clonotype. No antigen is known for it. The CDR3 totals 16 residues. Looked up from germline, CDR1 is SGHRS and CDR2 is YFSETQ. V was pared by 2 bases and J by 5 bases, with 10 bases of the junction left unmatched. TCRdb re-called the 5' RACE reads with MiXCR, one entry per CDR3 protein. The sample carries some 37,000 distinct CDR3 sequences, more than 4.5% recorded once. The specimen sequenced was CD4+ T cells from blood. The receptor was isolated from a man younger than 35 in good health. This chain uses TRBV5-1 with TRBJ2-7; 10 bases are a match to TRBD1. CDR3 loop: CASSFTLTGGFDEQYF. In nucleotides, the CDR3 is TGCGCCAGCAGCTTTACGTTGACAGGGGGCTTTGACGAGCAGTACTTC.